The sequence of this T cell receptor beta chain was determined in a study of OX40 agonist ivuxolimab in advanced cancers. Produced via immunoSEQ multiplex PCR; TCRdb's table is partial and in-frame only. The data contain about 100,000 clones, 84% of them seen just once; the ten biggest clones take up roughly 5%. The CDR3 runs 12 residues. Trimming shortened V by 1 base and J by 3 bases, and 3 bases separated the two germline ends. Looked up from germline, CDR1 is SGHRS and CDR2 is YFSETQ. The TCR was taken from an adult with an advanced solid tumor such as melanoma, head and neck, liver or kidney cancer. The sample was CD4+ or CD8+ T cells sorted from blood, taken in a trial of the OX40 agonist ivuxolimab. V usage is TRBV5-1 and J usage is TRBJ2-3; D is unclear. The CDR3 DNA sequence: TGCGCCAGCAGCTTGAGGACAGATACGCAGTATTTT. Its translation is CASSLRTDTQYF.